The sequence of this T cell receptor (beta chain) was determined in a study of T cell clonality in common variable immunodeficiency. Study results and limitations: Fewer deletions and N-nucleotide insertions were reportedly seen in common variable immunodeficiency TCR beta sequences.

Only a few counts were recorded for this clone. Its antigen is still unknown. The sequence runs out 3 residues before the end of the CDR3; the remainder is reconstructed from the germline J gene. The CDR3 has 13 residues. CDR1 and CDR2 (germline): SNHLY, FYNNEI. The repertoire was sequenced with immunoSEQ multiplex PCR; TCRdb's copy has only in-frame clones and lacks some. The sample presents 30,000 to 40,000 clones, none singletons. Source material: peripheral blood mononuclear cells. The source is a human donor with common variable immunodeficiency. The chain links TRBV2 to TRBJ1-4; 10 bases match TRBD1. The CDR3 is CASSAGQGIGLFF. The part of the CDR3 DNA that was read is TGTGCCAGCAGCGCGGGACAGGGGATAGGA.